A single sample is the source of the 14 T cell receptor beta chains below, sequenced in a study of somatic mutations in cytotoxic T cells in rheumatoid arthritis. Sequencing used immunoSEQ multiplex PCR; TCRdb keeps in-frame clones, though not all of them. The sample gives some 30,000 clones, 85% to 90% of which show up once; around 10% is in the top ten. The specimen sequenced was CD8+ T cells sorted from blood. Receptors were obtained from an adult with rheumatoid arthritis.

J is TRBJ1-1 and V is TRBV15, with D perhaps TRBD1 (6 bases). Trimming took off 0 bases at V and 4 bases at J, with 9 bases between the two ends. The CDR3 consists of 14 residues. Germline CDR1 LNHNV, CDR2 YYDKDF (reference sequence). CDR3 region: CATSRDLGGTEAFF. In DNA form, the CDR3 reads TGTGCCACCAGCAGAGATTTAGGGGGCACTGAAGCTTTCTTT.

Turning to this clone: Sequence at one end of the junction differs from germline and may be a read error. The chain employs TRBV2 and TRBJ1-2; the match to TRBD1 covers 8 bases. This CDR3 comprises 13 residues. CDR1 and CDR2 from the germline V gene are SNHLY and FYNNEI. CDR3 sequence: CAGRDRSNYGYTF. The CDR3 DNA reads TGTGCCGGCAGGGACAGGAGTAACTATGGCTACACCTTC. The whole variable domain, remainder taken from reference TRBV2 and TRBJ1-2, is EPEVTQTPSHQVTQMGQEVILRCVPISNHLYFYWYRQILGQKVEFLVSFYNNEISEKSEIFDDQFSVERPDGSNFTLKIRSTKLEDSAMYFCAGRDRSNYGYTFGSGTRLTVV.

The rearrangement links TRBV7-2 to TRBJ2-3, with 10 positions matching TRBD2. The V gene end was trimmed by 1 base and the J gene end by 0 bases; junction bases not matched to a gene: 7. From germline, CDR1 is SGHTA and CDR2 FQGNSA. The CDR3 spans 18 residues. In DNA form, the CDR3 reads TGTGCCAGCAGCTTAGAAGCGGGGGGGACTTCTAGCACAGATACGCAGTATTTT. Protein: CASSLEAGGTSSTDTQYF.

The CDR3 protein is CASSKVWDIEAFF. The CDR3 DNA reads as TGTGCCAGCAGCAAAGTTTGGGATATTGAAGCTTTCTTT. The J gene is TRBJ1-1, the V gene TRBV21-1. TRBV21-1 is marked as a pseudogene. The CDR3 loop spans 13 amino acids.

V gene TRBV10-3 combines with J gene TRBJ2-5; TRBD1 might be the D (6 bases). Germline V gene sequence: CDR1 ENHRY, CDR2 SYGVKD. The CDR3 runs to 14 residues. V dropped 3 bases and J dropped 3 bases, with 11 bases sitting between them. CDR3 in DNA: TGTGCCATCAGTGACCCGGACAGTGAAGAGACCCAGTACTTC. It specifies CAISDPDSEETQYF.

The rearrangement uses TRBV7-2 and TRBJ2-1; 8 nucleotides line up with TRBD2. Trimming at V came to 0 bases and at J to 6 bases, leaving 7 bases not matched to a gene. From germline, CDR1 is SGHTA and CDR2 FQGNSA. CDR3 length equals 16 residues. The CDR3 bases are TGTGCCAGCAGCTTAGCCGGGGGGGCCACCTCCAATGAGCAGTTCTTC. It encodes CASSLAGGATSNEQFF.

The J gene is TRBJ2-7, the V gene TRBV7-8; 8 positions match TRBD1. After removal of 0 bases from V and 0 bases from J, the junction contained 13 bases not matched to a gene. The CDR3 runs 19 residues. Germline V gives CDR1 SGHVS, CDR2 FQNEAQ. CDR3 bases: TGTGCCAGCAGCTTAGCCAAACAAACGGACAGGGAGTTCTCCTACGAGCAGTACTTC. Translation gives CASSLAKQTDREFSYEQYF.

The V gene is TRBV4-1, the J gene TRBJ2-2; D perhaps matches TRBD1 (6 bases). The germline V gene has CDR1 MGHRA and CDR2 YSYEKL. V lost 0 bases to trimming and J lost 6 bases, with 11 bases between them. The length of the CDR3 is 15 residues. CDR3 amino acids: CASSQEFRGPGELFF. CDR3 in DNA: TGCGCCAGCAGCCAAGAATTCAGGGGCCCCGGGGAGCTGTTTTTT.

CDR3 loop: CASRSFSNQPQHF. The CDR3 DNA reads as TGTGCCAGCAGGTCCTTTAGCAATCAGCCCCAGCATTTT. This sequence joins TRBV6-6 and TRBJ1-5; no definite D call. The length of the CDR3 is 13 residues. Germline lookup yields CDR1 MNHNY and CDR2 SVGAGI (reference sequence). The V end lost 6 bases, the J end lost 0 bases, and 6 bases lay between the germline ends.

The chain links TRBV6-6 to TRBJ1-4; 11 bases fit TRBD1. The CDR3 totals 16 residues. J gave up 8 bases and V 3 bases, and 8 bases lay outside the gene matches. The germline gives CDR1 MNHNY, CDR2 SVGAGI (reference sequence). DNA of the CDR3: TGTGCCAGCAGTTATCTCTCGGGACAGGGGGACGAAAAACTGTTTTTT. This gives the protein CASSYLSGQGDEKLFF.

The chain employs TRBV11-1 and TRBJ2-7; 11 bases fit TRBD1. The germline gives CDR1 SGHAT, CDR2 FQDESV (reference sequence). This CDR3 region has 16 residues. J gave up 1 base and V 5 bases, and 7 bases lay outside the gene matches. CDR3 sequence (DNA): TGTGCCAGCAGCGCCACAGGGGACAGGGGGTCCTACGAGCAGTACTTC. Residues: CASSATGDRGSYEQYF.

This chain uses TRBV5-8 with TRBJ1-3; D remains ambiguous. V lost 4 bases to trimming and J lost 1 base, with 12 bases between them. This CDR3 is built from 15 residues. Per germline, CDR1 SGHTS and CDR2 YDEGEE. CDR3 residues: CASSLTGGSGNTIYF. In DNA form, the CDR3 reads TGTGCCAGCAGCCTAACCGGAGGGTCTGGAAACACCATATATTTT.

The rearrangement links TRBV13 to TRBJ2-1; 7 bases match TRBD2. V was clipped by 8 bases and J by 0 bases; unmatched bases: 16. Germline assignment: CDR1 PRHDT and CDR2 FYEKMQ (reference sequence). The CDR3 contains 18 residues. As DNA, the CDR3 is TGTGCCAGCGGATACGTAACGGCGGGAGAGGGCTCCTACAATGAGCAGTTCTTC. Translating gives CASGYVTAGEGSYNEQFF. Full variable domain (missing parts from reference TRBV13 and TRBJ2-1): AAGVIQSPRHLIKEKRETATLKCYPIPRHDTVYWYQQGPGQDPQFLISFYEKMQSDKGSIPDRFSAQQFSDYHSELNMSSLELGDSALYFCASGYVTAGEGSYNEQFFGPGTRLTVL.

This clone was detected only once. V usage is TRBV29-1 and J usage is TRBJ2-2; 7 bases align to TRBD2. Germline trimming cut 7 bases from V and 5 bases from J; bases unmatched to any gene: 10. Germline V gene lookup returns CDR1 SQVTM and CDR2 ANQGSEA. The CDR3 has 14 amino acids. The CDR3 nucleotides are TGCAGCGCCGTGGGCAGGGAGGGAACCGGGGAGCTGTTTTTT. The encoded protein is CSAVGREGTGELFF.